The clone carrying this T cell receptor beta chain was seen a handful of times. The antigen is undetermined. Second-dose timings of about 4 or about 12 weeks were pooled. Measured with immunoSEQ multiplex PCR; TCRdb has only the in-frame clones, and not every one. Of under 150,000 clones in the sample, 75% to 85% were seen once. The sample originates from a study of T cell responses to AZD1222 COVID-19 vaccine. Study-level points and caveats: Sampling that yielded the repertoires occurred only after the peak T cell response. Females outnumbered males among donors, who were mostly white British; clonal diversity was possibly underestimated. Per reports, nearly half of all spike-specific TCRs target regions that are unmutated in variants.

CDR1 and CDR2 (germline): LGHNA, YSLEER. Trimming cost V 0 bases and J 5 bases, with 13 bases left between them. There are 15 residues in the CDR3. This material consisted of peripheral blood, taken 28 days after the second AZD1222 dose. This chain joins TRBV4-3 and TRBJ1-2, with a tentative D call TRBD1 (5 bases). The receptor's source is an adult who received the AZD1222 COVID-19 vaccine. The CDR3 is CASSQDRGGFYGYTF. The CDR3 DNA reads as TGCGCCAGCAGCCAAGATCGGGGCGGCTTTTATGGCTACACCTTC.